A selection of T cell receptor beta chains follows, all from one sample in a study of Graves' ophthalmopathy and Graves' hyperthyroidism. MiXCR, run by TCRdb on the multiplex PCR reads, gives a single entry per CDR3 protein. The sample contains hundreds of thousands of distinct CDR3 sequences, about 40% of which appear only once. The sequenced material came from peripheral blood. These receptors all come from an adult man with Graves' ophthalmopathy. CDR3s include the opening cysteine and the closing phenylalanine or tryptophan. Fields, in order: J gene, D gene, V gene, CDR3 length, clone size, CDR3 DNA, CDR3 protein. D genes are given only for firm matches. The size of a clone is reported for some rows only, either as once, few or many, or as a class for expanded clones.

TRBJ2-7	TRBD1	TRBV7-2	15	NA	TGTGCCAGCAGCTTATCTGACGGGACAGCCTACGAGCAGTACTTC	CASSLSDGTAYEQYF
TRBJ1-6	NA	TRBV30	13	few	TGTGCCTGGACGGGCTATGCGAATTCACCCCTCCACTTT	CAWTGYANSPLHF
TRBJ2-7	TRBD1	TRBV11-2	14	many	TGTGCCAGCAGCTCACCCGGGACAGGGCTCGAGCAGTACTTC	CASSSPGTGLEQYF
TRBJ2-4	TRBD1	TRBV9	14	few	TGTGCCAGCAGCGCAACAGGGGGCCGTGGCATTCAGTACTTC	CASSATGGRGIQYF
TRBJ2-7	TRBD1	TRBV10-3	15	few	TGTGCCAGCACTCTAGCACAGGGGACCTCCTACGAGCAGTACTTC	CASTLAQGTSYEQYF
TRBJ2-7	TRBD2	TRBV12-3/TRBV12-4	15	many	TGTGCCAGCAGACCTCCTAGCGGGGGATACTACGAGCAGTACTTC	CASRPPSGGYYEQYF
TRBJ2-7	NA	TRBV12-3/TRBV12-4	13	NA	TGTGCCAGCAGTTTCACCAGTGTCTACGAGCAGTACTTC	CASSFTSVYEQYF
TRBJ2-2	NA	TRBV7-2	15	NA	TGTGCCAGCAGCATAGGACAGACGAACACCGGGGAGCTGTTTTTT	CASSIGQTNTGELFF
TRBJ2-5	TRBD2	TRBV7-7	16	NA	TGTGCCAGCAGCCCAAACCAACTAGCGGGATCGGAGACCCAGTACTTC	CASSPNQLAGSETQYF
TRBJ2-7	NA	TRBV5-5	14	many	TGTGCCAGCAGTCGCGGGGGCCTTTCCTACGAGCAGTACTTC	CASSRGGLSYEQYF
TRBJ1-4	NA	TRBV19	15	many	TGTGCCAGTATCGCAAGGACCGCCCCGGGCGAAAAACTGTTTTTT	CASIARTAPGEKLFF
TRBJ1-1	NA	TRBV7-9	16	NA	TGTGCCAGCAGCTTAGATTACGGGACTCCCTCCCATGAAGCTTTCTTT	CASSLDYGTPSHEAFF
TRBJ2-2	TRBD2	TRBV24-1	15	many	TGTGCCACCAGCATAGCGGGAGTTAGTACCGGGGAGCTGTTTTTT	CATSIAGVSTGELFF
TRBJ2-5	NA	TRBV7-8	14	NA	TGCGCCAGCAGCCCACGACGGGGGATAGAGACCCAGTACTTC	CASSPRRGIETQYF
TRBJ1-1	NA	TRBV29-1	12	once	TGCAGCGTAGAGGGACAGAACACTGAAGCTTTCTTT	CSVEGQNTEAFF
TRBJ1-4	NA	TRBV5-4	16	NA	TGTGCCAGCAGCTCCAGGGGAGGGGATACTAATGAAAAACTGTTTTTT	CASSSRGGDTNEKLFF
TRBJ2-5	NA	TRBV24-1	14	many	TGTGCCACCAGTGGACACTCGACGGCGGAGACCCAGTACTTC	CATSGHSTAETQYF
TRBJ2-7	TRBD1	TRBV7-2	15	many	TGTGCCAGCAGCTTATCAGACAGGGGACGCTACGAGCAGTACTTC	CASSLSDRGRYEQYF
TRBJ2-7	NA	TRBV5-4	14	NA	TGTACCAGCAGCCCCGACAGGTTTACCTACGAGCAGTACTTC	CTSSPDRFTYEQYF
TRBJ2-7	NA	TRBV4-3	15	NA	TGCGCCAGCAGCCAAGTTAGCCAGAACTCCTACGAGCAGTACTTC	CASSQVSQNSYEQYF
TRBJ2-7	TRBD2	TRBV5-8	15	NA	TGTGCCAGCAGCCTAGGGACTAGCGGGAGTATCGAGCAGTACTTC	CASSLGTSGSIEQYF
TRBJ1-5	TRBD1	TRBV5-1	17	NA	TGCGCCAGCAGCTTCGGGACAGGGTTTAATAGCAATCAGCCCCAGCATTTT	CASSFGTGFNSNQPQHF